This T cell receptor (beta chain) stems from a study of shared clonotypes between healthy human individuals (TCRdb year 2020). Some background on the complete study: A couple of women and a few men aged 18 to 49 years were included in the cohort. The study deeply sequenced blood TCR repertoires of about 5 healthy adults to estimate repertoire size and the extent of clonotype sharing between individuals. For each donor, CD4 naive and CD4 memory were each given three plates, CD8 naive was given two plates, and CD8 memory was given one plate. Libraries were prepared and TCR repertoires were sequenced by different laboratories using diverse techniques, in order to increase sequencing depth and limit assay-specific biases. Leukapheresis yielded between about 0.8 and 8.9 billion PBMCs per donor. The paper's findings and limits, for the study overall: Incomplete sequencing was indicated by rarefaction of sorted-subset datasets, despite the large sequencing depth. Estimated clonotype richness was generally larger for naive than for memory subsets. Only blood was sampled, and tissue TCR repertoires likely differ from those in blood. Pairwise subsampling led to the expectation that sequencing depth would affect the degree of clonotype sharing among donors. When a handful of donors were compared, the shared fraction of clonotypes was about 5.5% for naive CD4, roughly 3.3% for naive CD8, more than 2% for memory CD4, and 0.4% for memory CD8. The genetic and exposure-history diversity represented was limited by the small number of donors. Clonotypes shared by all four sorted-subset donors showed higher generation probabilities than non-shared clonotypes.

Measured from the cysteine to the phenylalanine, the CDR3 is 13 residues long. The CDR3 DNA has 39 bases and is translated from base 1. According to the germline V gene, CDR1 reads SGHTS and CDR2 reads YDEGEE. The V end loses 3 bases and the J end loses 1 base, and a stretch of 6 bases separates them. Using the deep immunoSEQ assay, multiplex PCR amplified TCR CDR3 regions from genomic DNA. Extracted genomic DNA from each cell subset was spread evenly across all wells of several immunoSEQ 96-well plates, with each plate serving as a replicate. Each replicate PCR for sorted subsets received approximately 220 ng genomic DNA, equal to roughly 33,000 T cell genomes. Purified libraries were measured with a Qubit 3.0 fluorometer, size-checked on a Bioanalyzer 2100, and measured again with the KAPA Library Quantification kit. Each immunoSEQ 96-well plate was sequenced on its own single-read 150-cycle Illumina NextSeq 550 flow cell. For the original study's pipeline: The immunoSEQ output contained only junctional sequences without quality scores, so filtering could not match that applied to full-length reads. Sequences were annotated with PyIR, a Python wrapper for IgBLAST v1.9, and V/J genes and CDR3 were assigned using IMGT germline references. Reads were filtered out if the reads had weak V/J assignments (E-value above 1e-6), no CDR3, stop codons, out-of-frame junctions, or ambiguous translated residues. V3J clonotypes were defined as sequences sharing the same inferred V gene, J gene, and CDR3 amino acid sequence. Percentage overlap between repertoires was calculated by dividing the number of shared unique clonotypes by the size of the smaller repertoire. Repertoire richness was assessed with RTK rarefaction, the Chao1 estimator, and Recon v2.1 estimates of unobserved clonotypes. OLGA was used to compute generation probabilities for all TCRbeta clonotypes that the gDNA method yielded from a handful of donors. Held by TCRdb, this immuneACCESS table contains in-frame sequences only and omits some clones. Under half of the omission traces to an unresolved V gene where checked; the cause of the rest is unknown. The V and J calls and the clone size are those of that table, but D and trimming were determined from the DNA. Counted in this sample were 1 million to 1.2 million clones; approximately 77% of them appeared once. Approximately 0.9% of the sample comes from the top ten.

A note on this clone: Its cognate antigen has yet to be identified. No quality values exist for individual bases; no much larger clone is one base distant.

Healthy HIV-negative adults with no recently reported acute infections or vaccinations were included as donors. All donors were Caucasian adults living in Nashville, Tennessee, USA. CD4+ T cells were enriched by magnetic negative selection, after which naive cells were positively selected on CD45RA and the negative fraction was taken as the memory subset. After blood collection by leukapheresis, PBMCs were isolated using Ficoll-Histopaque density gradient centrifugation and then cryopreserved in the vapor phase of liquid nitrogen. Analytical flow cytometry was used to check the purity and quantity of every magnetically sorted T cell population. Each sorted fraction had its genomic DNA isolated and then quantified by UV absorbance on a Nanodrop 2000c.

This receptor was identified in a man aged 18 to 30 in good health. Some clones in this sample may be carry-over from other donors' samples. The sequenced material came from memory CD4+ T cells from PBMCs. The cell subset or site label for this specimen denotes: CD45RA-negative fraction. Rearrangement joined TRBV5-8 to TRBJ2-3, with the D gene too uncertain to name. The CDR3 region reads CASSSYGTDTQYF. The DNA sequence is given as TGTGCCAGCAGCTCATACGGCACAGATACGCAGTATTTT.